The present T cell receptor (beta chain) was sequenced within a study of blood T cell repertoires in COVID-19 (dated by TCRdb to 2020 to 2022). Looking at the study overall: The collaborator samples originated in the United States, Italy and Spain and spanned the acute and convalescent phases of COVID-19. The material from the prospective study consisted of cDNA or gDNA derived from T cells, B-cell-depleted T cells, or PBMCs. Deeply sampled blood TCRbeta repertoires from subjects exposed to, actively infected with, or recovered from COVID-19 were included in the dataset. The repertoires were released in a freely available public database intended as a resource for research on the immune response to SARS-CoV-2. The samples were drawn from the first 160 participants of the ongoing ImmuneRACE study and from roughly 1,300 subjects provided by 6 global collaborators. The sample metadata nearly always contained a de-identified subject ID, COVID-19 status, age in years and sex. Where available, HLA class I and class II types were taken from metadata supplied by the sample provider and were not determined by assay-based typing.

The immunoSEQ Assay, a bias-controlled multiplex PCR, was used to amplify TCRbeta CDR3 regions from genomic DNA. On the authors' methods: Within the assay, amplification of reference gene primers was used to estimate how many nucleated cells each sample contained. Sequence reads were collapsed and filtered to measure the absolute abundance of every unique TCRbeta CDR3 rearrangement. For each sample, productive Simpson clonality was calculated as the square root of Simpson's diversity index across productive rearrangements. Entries here come from immuneACCESS through TCRdb and include only in-frame sequences with V and J called. Some clones fail to appear in such tables; in the studies checked, an unresolved V gene covers under half of the shortfall, and the cause of the remainder is unknown. That table gives V, J and clone size, and the DNA gave D and trimming. The table for this sample lists a few hundred thousand clones; 75% to 90% of them were counted only once. Of the sample, more than 7.5% is held by the ten largest clones.

Overall study results and their limits: How much clinical and demographic metadata was included differed by source and by participant, and the metadata was provided uncurated.

Enrolling through a virtual design, the prospective study's participants ranged in age from roughly 18 to 95 years and lived across roughly 24 United States geographic areas. To assign participants to cohorts, the prospective study relied on clinical history that participants themselves reported in a screening survey and a study questionnaire. For ImmuneRACE Cohort 3, a participant was defined as recovered based on two consecutive negative NP/OP PCR tests, clearance by a healthcare professional, or resolution of symptoms. Mobile phlebotomists in the prospective study collected whole blood, serum and a nasopharyngeal or oropharyngeal swab from every participant. Additional blood draws and questionnaires over an approximately 2-month period could optionally be provided by prospective study participants. Blood samples from the prospective study were shipped frozen or at room temperature prior to DNA extraction.

Note on this clone: No antigen is known for it. Base qualities are not at hand, and no much larger clone is one base apart.

Including the terminal cysteine and phenylalanine, the CDR3 comprises 16 residues. Only the CDR3 DNA is retained, 48 bases long and in frame from the first base. CDR1 is given as MGHDK and CDR2 as SYGVNS, both from the germline V gene. V is cut by 6 bases and J by 0 bases, and the space between the germline ends is 15 bases. The sample was PBMCs or T cells enriched from blood (not recorded which). The TCR comes from a woman in her sixties who had recovered from COVID-19. The rearranged chain carries TRBV25-1 and TRBJ1-5; the D gene is perhaps TRBD1, from 5 matching bases. CDR3 region: CASRSRQQGSNQPQHF. The nucleotides read TGTGCCAGCAGGTCACGACAGCAGGGTAGCAATCAGCCCCAGCATTTT.